Shown below are 18 T cell receptor beta chains from a single sample sequenced in a study of PD-1 blockade in mismatch repair-deficient tumors. Sequencing was performed with immunoSEQ multiplex PCR; in TCRdb, only in-frame clones are kept and a portion is missing. The sample holds approximately 100,000 clones, 82% seen once. Sequenced here: peripheral blood, sampled around 8 months after starting pembrolizumab. These receptors were collected from an adult with mismatch repair-deficient cancer.

The genes are TRBV6-5 and TRBJ1-2, with 9 bases fitting TRBD1. V lost 6 bases to trimming and J lost 3 bases; unmatched junction nucleotides: 5. In germline, CDR1 is MNHEY, CDR2 SVGAGI. CDR3 length equals 14 residues. Here the CDR3 DNA reads TGTGCCAGCAGACAGGGGGCGGGTGACTATGGCTACACCTTC. Amino acid sequence: CASRQGAGDYGYTF.

J is TRBJ2-1 and V is TRBV19; D unclear. This CDR3 comprises 13 residues. In germline, CDR1 is LNHDA, CDR2 SQIVND (reference sequence). V was pared by 6 bases and J by 7 bases, with 13 bases between. The CDR3 bases are TGTGCCAGTAGCCTCCCTTGGGGAAATGAGCAGTTCTTC. Amino acids: CASSLPWGNEQFF.

The chain recombines TRBV10-3 with TRBJ1-1, with 8 bases fitting TRBD1. After removal of 6 bases from V and 0 bases from J, the junction contained 3 bases not matched to a gene. This CDR3 has 14 residues. Germline assignment: CDR1 ENHRY and CDR2 SYGVKD. The CDR3 sequence is CAIRPTGVNTEAFF. The CDR3 coding sequence is TGTGCCATCAGACCGACAGGGGTGAACACTGAAGCTTTCTTT.

The DNA for the CDR3 is TGTGCCAGCAGCACCCGTTACCCGGTTAGCTCCTACAATGAGCAGTTCTTC. Its translation: CASSTRYPVSSYNEQFF. The gene calls are TRBV4-2 and TRBJ2-1; D gene uncertain. CDR3 length equals 17 residues. The germline CDR1 and CDR2 sequences are LGHNA and YNFKEQ. V lost 5 bases to trimming and J lost 0 bases, with 17 bases between them.

The chain carries TRBV7-9 and TRBJ2-7; tentatively, D is TRBD1 or TRBD2 (5 bases each). Between the trimmed V and J ends, which lost 6 bases and 3 bases, there was a span of 15 bases. The CDR3 spans 14 residues. The germline gives CDR1 SEHNR, CDR2 FQNEAQ (reference sequence). The DNA of the CDR3 is TGTGCCAGCAGGACCTGGGGGATCCTCTACGAGCAGTACTTC. Amino acid sequence: CASRTWGILYEQYF.

V gene TRBV4-1 combines with J gene TRBJ2-2, with unresolved D. Trimming stripped 1 base from V and 7 bases from J, with 7 bases between. This CDR3 region has 13 residues. Germline CDR1 MGHRA, CDR2 YSYEKL. CDR3 DNA sequence: TGCGCCAGCAGCCAAGTATTAGGCGGGGAGCTGTTTTTT. It codes for CASSQVLGGELFF.

The chain is built from TRBV7-6 and TRBJ2-3, with 8 bases lining up with TRBD2. This CDR3 contains 17 residues. V shed 5 bases and J 6 bases; nucleotides not matched to a gene: 16. Germline CDR1 reads SGHVS; CDR2 reads FNYEAQ. Written as DNA, the CDR3 is TGTGCCAGCAGCCCAAGCCCCCAGCGGGAGCACCCGGATACGCAGTATTTT. Translation: CASSPSPQREHPDTQYF.

This clone was recorded once. The CDR3 protein is CASSRGTGEQFF. The CDR3 coding sequence is TGTGCCAGCAGTCGTGGGACAGGTGAGCAGTTCTTC. V gene TRBV28 combines with J gene TRBJ2-1, with 8 bases matching TRBD1. This CDR3 comprises 12 residues. The junction had 3 bases not matched to a gene; V was cut back by 5 bases and J by 9 bases. From germline, CDR1 is MDHEN and CDR2 SYDVKM.

This clone was recorded once. Here the CDR3 DNA reads TGTGCCAGCTCACCACCAACCGGACAGGCATTCACAGATACGCAGTATTTT. This translates into CASSPPTGQAFTDTQYF. The rearrangement joins TRBV18 to TRBJ2-3; 7 bases line up with TRBD1. This CDR3 comprises 17 residues. CDR1 is KGHSH, CDR2 LQKENI, per germline. V shed 0 bases, J shed 2 bases, and the junction held 8 bases outside the gene matches. Full variable domain (missing parts from reference TRBV18 and TRBJ2-3): NAGVMQNPRHLVRRRGQEARLRCSPMKGHSHVYWYRQLPEEGLKFMVYLQKENIIDESGMPKERFSAEFPKEGPSILRIQQVVRGDSAAYFCASSPPTGQAFTDTQYFGPGTRLTVL.

This clone came up a few times. The chain carries TRBV30 and TRBJ1-1, with D unresolved. The CDR3 has 11 residues. Germline V gives CDR1 GTSNPN, CDR2 SVGIG (reference sequence). Trimming took off 6 bases at V and 1 base at J, with 6 bases between the two ends. This CDR3 is CACDRNTEAFF. The DNA for the CDR3 is TGTGCCTGCGATAGGAACACTGAAGCTTTCTTT.

V and J are TRBV7-6 and TRBJ1-3, with unresolved D. This CDR3 region has 16 residues. Deletions cut 5 bases from V and 0 bases from J, with 14 bases between. Germline lookup yields CDR1 SGHVS and CDR2 FNYEAQ. The CDR3 sequence is CASSPESRRSGNTIYF. In nucleotides, the CDR3 is TGTGCCAGCAGCCCGGAATCGAGACGCTCTGGAAACACCATATATTTT.

The rearrangement joins TRBV25-1 to TRBJ2-5; D is undetermined. The CDR3 covers 14 residues. Germline V gene data show CDR1 as MGHDK and CDR2 as SYGVNS. V lost 0 bases and J lost 6, with 11 bases in between. CDR3 DNA sequence: TGTGCCAGCAGTGAATATAAGGGTTTGAAGACCCAGTACTTC. It is translated as CASSEYKGLKTQYF.

This rearrangement joins TRBV5-1 to TRBJ1-1; 8 nucleotides align to TRBD1. V lost 4 bases to trimming and J lost 6 bases; unmatched junction nucleotides: 5. This CDR3 is 13 amino acids long. In germline, CDR1 is SGHRS, CDR2 YFSETQ. The CDR3 DNA reads TGCGCCAGCAGCCCGAGGACAGGGTCTGAAGCTTTCTTT. This translates into CASSPRTGSEAFF.

The CDR3 nucleotides are TGCGCCAGCAGCCAAGATCTCGTCGGACAGAGCTCCTACGAGCAGTACTTC. This gives the protein CASSQDLVGQSSYEQYF. The chain employs TRBV4-3 and TRBJ2-7; TRBD1 might be the D (6 bases). The CDR3 contains 17 residues. Germline CDR1 is LGHNA and CDR2 is YSLEER. The ends were cut back, 0 bases at V and 0 bases at J, with 15 bases in the middle.

The V and J genes are TRBV5-4 and TRBJ1-4; TRBD1 might be the D (5 bases). Germline V gene sequence: CDR1 SGHNT, CDR2 YYREEE (reference sequence). V lost 3 bases to trimming and J lost 0 bases, with 12 bases between them. This CDR3 contains 16 residues. This CDR3 is CASSSRATATNEKLFF. The DNA of the CDR3 is TGTGCCAGCAGCTCCAGGGCCACTGCAACTAATGAAAAACTGTTTTTT.

This rearrangement joins TRBV19 to TRBJ2-2; weak D call: TRBD1 (5 bases). V shed 0 bases and J shed 5 bases, with 10 bases lying between them. The length of the CDR3 is 15 residues. Germline V gene lookup returns CDR1 LNHDA and CDR2 SQIVND (reference sequence). CDR3 sequence reads: CASSIDLSGTGELFF. The CDR3 nucleotides are TGTGCCAGTAGTATAGATCTATCAGGGACCGGGGAGCTGTTTTTT.

This clone has just a few counts. The rearrangement uses TRBV4-1 and TRBJ2-6, with D unclear. Looked up from germline, CDR1 is MGHRA and CDR2 is YSYEKL. CDR3 length: 15 residues. V was trimmed by 3 bases and J by 0 bases, leaving 6 bases between them. Here the CDR3 reads CASSQEASGANVLTF. The CDR3 coding sequence is TGCGCCAGCAGCCAGGAAGCCTCTGGGGCCAACGTCCTGACTTTC.

This clone was seen once. Its ends do not fully match the called genes, so a read error is possible. CDR3 in DNA: TGTGCTAGCAGCTTTGGGAGGGGACCTTACAATGAGCAGTTCTTC. Translating it yields CASSFGRGPYNEQFF. This chain uses TRBV7-7 with TRBJ2-1; 7 positions match TRBD2. This CDR3 spans 15 amino acids. CDR1 is SSHAT and CDR2 is FNYEAQ in the germline V gene (reference sequence).